This T cell receptor (beta chain) was found in a study of somatic mutations in cytotoxic T cells in rheumatoid arthritis. TCRdb's copy holds only in-frame clones and misses some; the assay was immunoSEQ multiplex PCR. The sample carries 10,000 to 12,000 clones, approximately 80% recorded once. The CDR3 extends over 13 amino acids. Germline lookup yields CDR1 MGHRA and CDR2 YSYEKL. Between the trimmed V and J ends, which lost 0 bases and 4 bases, there was a span of 7 bases. This clone was seen a handful of times. What was sequenced was CD8+ T cells sorted from blood. The sequence was collected from an adult with rheumatoid arthritis. The chain combines TRBV4-1 with TRBJ2-7; D unclear. CDR3 amino acids: CASSQDGLYEQYF. For the CDR3, the DNA is TGCGCCAGCAGCCAAGACGGTCTGTACGAGCAGTACTTC.